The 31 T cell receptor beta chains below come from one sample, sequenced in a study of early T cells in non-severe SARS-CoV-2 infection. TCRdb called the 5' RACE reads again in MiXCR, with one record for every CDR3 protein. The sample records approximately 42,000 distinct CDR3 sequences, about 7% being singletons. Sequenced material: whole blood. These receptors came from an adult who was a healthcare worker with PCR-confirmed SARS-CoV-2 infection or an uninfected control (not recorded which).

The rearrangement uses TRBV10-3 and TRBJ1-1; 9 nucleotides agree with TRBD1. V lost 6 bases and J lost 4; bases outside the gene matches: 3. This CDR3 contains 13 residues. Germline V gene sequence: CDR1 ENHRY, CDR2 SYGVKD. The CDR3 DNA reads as TGTGCCATCAGGACAGGGGGGAGCACTGAAGCTTTCTTT. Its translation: CAIRTGGSTEAFF.

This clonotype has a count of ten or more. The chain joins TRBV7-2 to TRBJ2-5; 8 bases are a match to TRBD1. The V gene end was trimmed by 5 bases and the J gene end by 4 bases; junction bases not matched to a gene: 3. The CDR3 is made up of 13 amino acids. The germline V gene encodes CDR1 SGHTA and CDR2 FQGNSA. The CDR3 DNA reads TGTGCCAGCAGCCGGACAGGGCGAGAGACCCAGTACTTC. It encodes CASSRTGRETQYF.

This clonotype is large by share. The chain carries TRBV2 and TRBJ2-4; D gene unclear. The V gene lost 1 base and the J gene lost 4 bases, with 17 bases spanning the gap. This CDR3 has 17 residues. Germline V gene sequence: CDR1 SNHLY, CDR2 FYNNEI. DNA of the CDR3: TGTGCCAGCAGTGAAGAGCAAATGGGCAGCCGAAAAAACATTCAGTACTTC. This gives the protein CASSEEQMGSRKNIQYF.

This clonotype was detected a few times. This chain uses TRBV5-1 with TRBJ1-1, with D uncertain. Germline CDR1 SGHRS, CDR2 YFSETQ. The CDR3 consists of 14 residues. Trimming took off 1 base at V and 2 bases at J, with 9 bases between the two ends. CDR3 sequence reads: CASSLRGGNTEAFF. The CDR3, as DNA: TGCGCCAGCAGCTTGCGGGGAGGTAACACTGAAGCTTTCTTT.

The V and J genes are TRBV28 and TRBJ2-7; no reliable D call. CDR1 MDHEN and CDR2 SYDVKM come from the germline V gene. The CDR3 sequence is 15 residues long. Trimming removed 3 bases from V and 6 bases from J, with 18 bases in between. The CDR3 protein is CASSFPDSPYCEQYF. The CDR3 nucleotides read TGTGCCAGCAGTTTCCCCGATTCCCCCTACTGCGAGCAGTACTTC.

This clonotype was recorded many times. CDR3 coding DNA: TGTGCCAGTAGTGCCGTGGGACAGACATTATACTATACGCAGTATTTT. Protein product: CASSAVGQTLYYTQYF. The J gene is TRBJ2-3, the V gene TRBV19, with 7 bases matching TRBD1. Germline CDR1 LNHDA, CDR2 SQIVND (reference sequence). The CDR3 spans 16 residues. The V gene end was trimmed by 5 bases and the J gene end by 7 bases; junction bases not matched to a gene: 15.

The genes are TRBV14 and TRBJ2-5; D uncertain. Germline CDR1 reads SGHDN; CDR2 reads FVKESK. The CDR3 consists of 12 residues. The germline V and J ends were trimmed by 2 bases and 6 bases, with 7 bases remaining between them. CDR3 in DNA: TGTGCCAGCAGCCAATATGGGCAGACCCAGTACTTC. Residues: CASSQYGQTQYF.

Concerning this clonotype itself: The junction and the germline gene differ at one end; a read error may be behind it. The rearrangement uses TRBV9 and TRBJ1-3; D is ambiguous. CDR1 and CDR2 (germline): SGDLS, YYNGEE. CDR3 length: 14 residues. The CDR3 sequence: CASSAPISENTIYF. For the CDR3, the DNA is TGTGCCAGCAGCGCCCCGATCTCTGAAAACACCATATATTTT.

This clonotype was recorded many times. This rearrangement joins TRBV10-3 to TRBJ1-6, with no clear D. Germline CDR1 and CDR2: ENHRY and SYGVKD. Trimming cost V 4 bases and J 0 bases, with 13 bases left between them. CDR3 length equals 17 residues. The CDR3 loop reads CAISGVESGSYNSPLHF. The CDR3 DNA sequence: TGTGCCATCAGTGGGGTGGAGAGTGGCTCCTATAATTCACCCCTCCACTTT.

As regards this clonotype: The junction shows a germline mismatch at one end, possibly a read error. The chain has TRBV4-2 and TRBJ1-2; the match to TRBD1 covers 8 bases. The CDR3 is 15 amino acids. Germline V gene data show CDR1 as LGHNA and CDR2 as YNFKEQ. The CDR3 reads CVSSQDLETGAANTF. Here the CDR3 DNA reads TGTGTCAGCAGCCAAGACCTGGAGACAGGGGCGGCTAACACCTTC.

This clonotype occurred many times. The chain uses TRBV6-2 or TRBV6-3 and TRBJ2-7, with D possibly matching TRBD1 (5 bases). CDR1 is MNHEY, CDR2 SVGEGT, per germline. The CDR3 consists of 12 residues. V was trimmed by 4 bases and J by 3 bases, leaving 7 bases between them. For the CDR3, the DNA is TGTGCCAGCAGTTTCCAGGGCTACGAGCAGTACTTC. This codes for CASSFQGYEQYF.

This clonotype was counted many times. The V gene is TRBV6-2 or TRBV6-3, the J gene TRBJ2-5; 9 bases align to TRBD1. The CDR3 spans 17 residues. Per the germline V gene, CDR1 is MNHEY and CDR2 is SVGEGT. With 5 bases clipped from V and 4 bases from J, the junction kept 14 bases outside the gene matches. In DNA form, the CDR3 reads TGTGCCAGCAGTCTACCTCAGGCCTGGGACAGGGCAGAGACCCAGTACTTC. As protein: CASSLPQAWDRAETQYF.

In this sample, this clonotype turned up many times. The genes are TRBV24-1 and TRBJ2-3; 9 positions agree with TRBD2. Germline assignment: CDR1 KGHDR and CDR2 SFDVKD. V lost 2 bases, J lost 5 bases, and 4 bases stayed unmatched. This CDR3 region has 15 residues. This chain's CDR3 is CATSDSLAGLDTQYF. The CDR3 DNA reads TGTGCCACCAGTGATTCCCTAGCGGGGTTAGATACGCAGTATTTT.

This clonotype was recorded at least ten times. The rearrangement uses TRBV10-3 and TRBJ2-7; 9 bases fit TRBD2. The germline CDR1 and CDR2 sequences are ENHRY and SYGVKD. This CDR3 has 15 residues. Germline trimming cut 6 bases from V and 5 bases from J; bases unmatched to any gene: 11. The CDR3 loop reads CAIRPASGVGDEQYF. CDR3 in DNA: TGTGCCATCAGACCAGCTAGCGGGGTCGGCGACGAGCAGTACTTC.

CDR3 nucleotides: TGTGCCAACCTGGCAGGGATCCTCCGTTACACTGAAGCTTTCTTT. This gives the protein CANLAGILRYTEAFF. V usage is TRBV6-5 and J usage is TRBJ1-1, with D perhaps TRBD1 (5 bases). Looked up from germline, CDR1 is MNHEY and CDR2 is SVGAGI. Trimming left V 10 bases short and J 3 bases short, with 21 bases between. CDR3 length: 15 residues.

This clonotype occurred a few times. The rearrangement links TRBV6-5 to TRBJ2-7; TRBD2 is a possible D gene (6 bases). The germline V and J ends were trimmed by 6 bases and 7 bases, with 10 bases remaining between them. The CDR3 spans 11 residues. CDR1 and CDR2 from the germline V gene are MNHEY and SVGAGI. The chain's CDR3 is CASSSAGEQYF. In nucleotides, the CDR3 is TGTGCCAGCAGCTCGGCGGGGGAGCAGTACTTC.

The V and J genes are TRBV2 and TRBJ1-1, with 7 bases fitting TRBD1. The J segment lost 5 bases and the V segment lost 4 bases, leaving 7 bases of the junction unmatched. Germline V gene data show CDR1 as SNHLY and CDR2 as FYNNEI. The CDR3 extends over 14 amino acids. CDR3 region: CASSGGTVVTEAFF. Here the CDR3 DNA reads TGTGCCAGCAGTGGTGGGACAGTAGTAACTGAAGCTTTCTTT.

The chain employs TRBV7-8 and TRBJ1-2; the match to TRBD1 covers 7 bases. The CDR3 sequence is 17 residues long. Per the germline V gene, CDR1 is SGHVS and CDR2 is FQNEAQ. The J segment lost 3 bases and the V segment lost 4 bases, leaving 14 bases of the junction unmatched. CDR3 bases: TGTGCCAGCAGCTCCGCAGGAGGGGGCGCCGGATACTATGGCTACACCTTC. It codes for CASSSAGGGAGYYGYTF.

The CDR3 nucleotides are TGTGCCTGGAGTGACAGGGGGGAGCAGCAGTACTTC. This translates into CAWSDRGEQQYF. The chain couples TRBV30 to TRBJ2-7; 8 nucleotides line up with TRBD1. V trimming: 1 base; J trimming: 8 bases; junction bases outside the gene matches: 4. CDR1 and CDR2 from the germline V gene are GTSNPN and SVGIG (reference sequence). This CDR3 has 12 amino acids.

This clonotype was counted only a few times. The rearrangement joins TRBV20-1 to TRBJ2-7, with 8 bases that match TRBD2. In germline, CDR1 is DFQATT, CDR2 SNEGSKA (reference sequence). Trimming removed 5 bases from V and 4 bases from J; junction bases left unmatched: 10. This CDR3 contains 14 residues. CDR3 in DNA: TGCAGTGCTCTCGCCGGGCGGGGGGCGTACGAGCAGTACTTC. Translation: CSALAGRGAYEQYF.

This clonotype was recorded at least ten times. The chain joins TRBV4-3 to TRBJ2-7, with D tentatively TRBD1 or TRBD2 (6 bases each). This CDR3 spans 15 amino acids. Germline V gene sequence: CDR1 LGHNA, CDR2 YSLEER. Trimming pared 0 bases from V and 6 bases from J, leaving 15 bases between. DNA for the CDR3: TGCGCCAGCAGCCAAGATTCCGGGGGCGGGTTCGAGCAGTACTTC. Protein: CASSQDSGGGFEQYF.

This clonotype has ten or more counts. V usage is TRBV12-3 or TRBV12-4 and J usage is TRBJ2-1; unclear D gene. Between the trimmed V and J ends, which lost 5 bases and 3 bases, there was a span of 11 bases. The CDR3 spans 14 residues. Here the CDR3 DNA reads TGTGCCAGCAGTCCCAGACTGTTCTACAATGAGCAGTTCTTC. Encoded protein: CASSPRLFYNEQFF.

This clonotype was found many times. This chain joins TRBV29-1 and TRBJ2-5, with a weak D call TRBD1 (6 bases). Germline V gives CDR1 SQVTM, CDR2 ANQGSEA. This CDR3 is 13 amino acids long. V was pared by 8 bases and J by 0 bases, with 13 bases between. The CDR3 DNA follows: TGCAGCACCCCCGGGACAAACCAAGAGACCCAGTACTTC. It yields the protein CSTPGTNQETQYF.

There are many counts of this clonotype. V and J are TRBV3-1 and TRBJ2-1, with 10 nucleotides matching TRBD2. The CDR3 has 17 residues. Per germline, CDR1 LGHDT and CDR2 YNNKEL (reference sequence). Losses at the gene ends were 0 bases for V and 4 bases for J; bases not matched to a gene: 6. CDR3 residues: CASSQDLASGRYNEQFF. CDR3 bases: TGTGCCAGCAGCCAAGATCTGGCTAGCGGGAGATACAATGAGCAGTTCTTC.

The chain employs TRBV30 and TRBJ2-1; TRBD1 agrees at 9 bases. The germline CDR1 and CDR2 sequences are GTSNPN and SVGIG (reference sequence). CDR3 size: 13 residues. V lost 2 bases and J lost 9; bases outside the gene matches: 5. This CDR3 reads CAWSITGGSEQFF. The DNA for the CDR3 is TGTGCCTGGAGTATTACAGGGGGCAGTGAGCAGTTCTTC.

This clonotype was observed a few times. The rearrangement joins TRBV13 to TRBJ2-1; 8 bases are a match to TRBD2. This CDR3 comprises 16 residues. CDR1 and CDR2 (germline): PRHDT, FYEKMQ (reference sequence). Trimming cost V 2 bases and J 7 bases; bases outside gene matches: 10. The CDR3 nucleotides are TGTGCCAGCAGCTTATCGGGACTAGGTATTACAAATGAGCAGTTCTTC. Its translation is CASSLSGLGITNEQFF.

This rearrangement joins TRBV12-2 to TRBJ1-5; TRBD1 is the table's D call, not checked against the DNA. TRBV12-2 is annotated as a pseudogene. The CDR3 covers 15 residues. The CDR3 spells CASRLRGGACQPQHF. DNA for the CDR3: TGTGCAAGTCGCTTGAGGGGGGGCGCGTGTCAGCCCCAGCATTTT.

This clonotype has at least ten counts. The CDR3 is CASSLIRGTNYGYTF. The CDR3, as DNA: TGTGCCAGCAGCTTAATTAGGGGGACAAACTATGGCTACACCTTC. This chain uses TRBV7-9 with TRBJ1-2; possible D gene TRBD1, 6 bases. Trimming stripped 2 bases from V and 2 bases from J, with 12 bases between. The germline CDR1 and CDR2 sequences are SEHNR and FQNEAQ (reference sequence). The CDR3 sequence is 15 residues long.

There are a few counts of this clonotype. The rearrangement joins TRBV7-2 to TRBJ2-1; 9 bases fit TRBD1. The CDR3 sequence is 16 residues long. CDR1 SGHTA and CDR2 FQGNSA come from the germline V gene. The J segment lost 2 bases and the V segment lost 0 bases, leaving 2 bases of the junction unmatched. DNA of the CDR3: TGTGCCAGCAGCTTAGCCGGGACAGGGCCCTACAATGAGCAGTTCTTC. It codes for CASSLAGTGPYNEQFF. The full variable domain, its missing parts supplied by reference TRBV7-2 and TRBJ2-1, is GAGVSQSPSNKVTEKGKDVELRCDPISGHTALYWYRQSLGQGLEFLIYFQGNSAPDKSGLPSDRFSAERTGGSVSTLTIQRTQQEDSAVYLCASSLAGTGPYNEQFFGPGTRLTVL.

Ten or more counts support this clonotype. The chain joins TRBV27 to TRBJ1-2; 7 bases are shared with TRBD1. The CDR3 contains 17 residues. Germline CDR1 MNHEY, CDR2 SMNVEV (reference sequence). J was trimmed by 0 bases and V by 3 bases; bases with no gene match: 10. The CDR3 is CASSFRQGDGANYGYTF. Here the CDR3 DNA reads TGTGCCAGCAGTTTTAGACAGGGAGATGGGGCTAACTATGGCTACACCTTC.

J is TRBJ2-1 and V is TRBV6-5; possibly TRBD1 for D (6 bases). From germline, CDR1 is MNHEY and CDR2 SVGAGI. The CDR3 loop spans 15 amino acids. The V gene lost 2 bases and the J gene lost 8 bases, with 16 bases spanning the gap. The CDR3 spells CASSYRDTRGDEQFF. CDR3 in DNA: TGTGCCAGCAGTTACCGGGACACCCGGGGCGATGAGCAGTTCTTC.